This T cell receptor (beta chain) was sequenced during a study of T cells in Graves' hyperthyroidism and ophthalmopathy. Looking at the study overall: Prior to any treatment, at the point of initial diagnosis, peripheral blood was collected. Study-level results: Most expanded thyroid clonotypes above 0.001 recurred in blood. In validation, the model predicted ophthalmopathy. These predictions came a median about 6 months before onset.

From RNA transcripts, TCR beta CDR3 regions were amplified. The TCR CDR3 first-round RT-PCR relied on the HTBI primer set. TCRdb passed the multiplex PCR reads through MiXCR, listing each CDR3 protein once. The sample has about 590,000 distinct CDR3 sequences, about 14% seen once. This clonotype was detected ten times or more. Its antigen is unidentified. Every diagnosis used clinical symptoms, serum thyroxine and TRAb, thyroid ultrasound and orbital computed tomography. J was trimmed by 5 bases and V by 1 base; bases with no gene match: 4. The CDR3 runs 14 residues. Germline assignment: CDR1 KGHSH and CDR2 LQKENI.

Sequences were obtained from blood. J is TRBJ2-5 and V is TRBV18; 7 nucleotides agree with TRBD1. This receptor was obtained from a woman under 30 with Graves' ophthalmopathy. The CDR3 reads CASSPQTGQETQYF. CDR3 coding DNA: TGTGCCAGCTCACCACAGACAGGGCAGGAGACCCAGTACTTC.